Shown below are 16 T cell receptor beta chains from a single sample sequenced in a study of beta chain features in type 1 diabetes. Of the isolated RNA, all was reverse transcribed, and so the sequenced material was expressed TCRB transcripts. Here immunoSEQ multiplex PCR was the method, and the copy in TCRdb shows in-frame clones only, minus some. The sample has around 320,000 clones; approximately 14% are singletons. The specimen was central memory CD4+ T cells from blood. All receptors derive from a man aged 30-40 years in good health.

This clone was found many times. The gene calls are TRBV29-1 and TRBJ2-3, with D possibly TRBD2 on 6 matching bases. Looked up from germline, CDR1 is SQVTM and CDR2 is ANQGSEA. V was shortened by 6 bases and J by 0 bases, with 13 bases between the two germline ends. This CDR3 spans 14 amino acids. CDR3 nucleotides: TGCAGCGTAGGGCGGGGCGAAAGCACAGATACGCAGTATTTT. Translated: CSVGRGESTDTQYF.

This clone was found a few times. This rearrangement joins TRBV18 to TRBJ2-7; the match to TRBD1 covers 9 bases. Germline values: CDR1 KGHSH, CDR2 LQKENI. The junction had 5 bases not matched to a gene; V was cut back by 4 bases and J by 1 base. The length of the CDR3 is 15 residues. CDR3 DNA sequence: TGTGCCAGCTCACAGGGGACAGGGAATTCCTACGAGCAGTACTTC. Translating gives CASSQGTGNSYEQYF.

This clone occurred many times. The J gene is TRBJ2-3, the V gene TRBV7-2; TRBD2 matches at 13 bases. Germline CDR1 is SGHTA and CDR2 is FQGNSA. The J segment lost 9 bases and the V segment lost 5 bases, leaving 8 bases of the junction unmatched. CDR3 length: 15 amino acids. The DNA for the CDR3 is TGTGCCAGCAGCCTTGGGACTAGCGGGATGAAGACGCAGTATTTT. It is translated as CASSLGTSGMKTQYF.

This clone was counted between two and nine times. J is TRBJ2-7 and V is TRBV5-5; D possibly matches TRBD1 or TRBD2 (6 bases each). Trimming pared 4 bases from V and 3 bases from J, leaving 11 bases between. Germline V gene lookup returns CDR1 SGHKS and CDR2 YYEKEE (reference sequence). The CDR3 totals 13 residues. CDR3 protein: CASSRRDIYEQYF. CDR3 coding DNA: TGTGCCAGCAGCCGGAGGGACATCTACGAGCAGTACTTC.

This clone was detected many times. The rearrangement uses TRBV2 and TRBJ1-4; 7 bases are a match to TRBD1. The germline CDR1 and CDR2 sequences are SNHLY and FYNNEI. The CDR3 has 14 residues. Trimming at V came to 3 bases and at J to 5 bases, leaving 3 bases not matched to a gene. The CDR3 is CASSEGQLNEKLFF. CDR3 coding DNA: TGTGCCAGCAGTGAGGGACAGTTAAATGAAAAACTGTTTTTT. Full variable domain (remainder filled in from reference TRBV2 and TRBJ1-4): EPEVTQTPSHQVTQMGQEVILRCVPISNHLYFYWYRQILGQKVEFLVSFYNNEISEKSEIFDDQFSVERPDGSNFTLKIRSTKLEDSAMYFCASSEGQLNEKLFFGSGTQLSVL.

This clone was detected a few times. The gene calls are TRBV10-3 and TRBJ2-1, with D perhaps TRBD1 (6 bases). The CDR3 spans 14 residues. The V end lost 7 bases, the J end lost 6 bases, and 16 bases lay between the germline ends. Germline lookup yields CDR1 ENHRY and CDR2 SYGVKD. CDR3 protein: CAITRGTNFNEQFF. DNA of the CDR3: TGTGCCATCACCAGAGGGACAAACTTCAATGAGCAGTTCTTC.

V gene TRBV7-8 combines with J gene TRBJ2-7, with a possible D match to TRBD1 (6 bases). Germline lookup yields CDR1 SGHVS and CDR2 FQNEAQ. CDR3 length: 17 residues. Between the trimmed V and J ends, which lost 0 bases and 4 bases, there was a span of 19 bases. The CDR3 here is CASSLAGATGRGYEQYF. In DNA form, the CDR3 reads TGTGCCAGCAGCTTAGCGGGGGCAACGGGCAGGGGATACGAGCAGTACTTC.

The V gene is TRBV5-4, the J gene TRBJ2-1, with a tentative D call TRBD1 (6 bases). CDR3 length: 16 amino acids. V lost 0 bases and J lost 0, with 10 bases in between. Germline V gene sequence: CDR1 SGHNT, CDR2 YYREEE (reference sequence). The CDR3 loop is CASSLGGQSSYNEQFF. DNA for the CDR3: TGTGCCAGCAGCTTGGGCGGACAGAGCTCCTACAATGAGCAGTTCTTC.

This clone qualifies as medium-sized. The chain is built from TRBV21-1 and TRBJ2-5; TRBD2 is taken as the D call from the table, unchecked against the DNA. TRBV21-1 counts as a pseudogene. The CDR3 spans 15 residues. CDR3 in DNA: TGTGCCAGCCCAATCACGGGGGGGGCTCAAGAGACCCAGTACTTC. Translation: CASPITGGAQETQYF.

V gene TRBV30 combines with J gene TRBJ1-3; no firm D call. V was cut by 3 bases and J by 0 bases, with 6 bases left in between. The CDR3 is 13 residues long. The germline CDR1 and CDR2 sequences are GTSNPN and SVGIG (reference sequence). CDR3: CAWSLFSGNTIYF. DNA of the CDR3: TGTGCCTGGAGCCTTTTCTCTGGAAACACCATATATTTT.

This clone was seen more than once but under ten times. Other DNA variants within this sample encode the same CDR3. V gene TRBV7-2 combines with J gene TRBJ1-5, with D possibly TRBD1 on 5 matching bases. Germline V lookup: CDR1 SGHTA, CDR2 FQGNSA. There are 16 residues in the CDR3. With 1 base removed from V and 6 bases from J, the gap between germline ends came to 16 bases. Written as DNA, the CDR3 is TGTGCCAGCAGCTTAGTAAGGTCAGGGCTCGGTCAGCCCCAGCATTTT. Protein product: CASSLVRSGLGQPQHF.

Details on this clone: A read error may be the cause here, since a much bigger clone is one base away. In the same sample, other DNA sequences code for this CDR3. V is TRBV9 and J is TRBJ1-3; D not certain. Looked up from germline, CDR1 is SGDLS and CDR2 is YYNGEE. CDR3 length: 12 amino acids. V lost 4 bases and J 0 bases, leaving 2 bases between the germline ends. The CDR3 protein is CASSLSGNTIYF. Here the CDR3 DNA reads TGTGCCAGCAGCCTCTCTGGAAACACCATATATTTT.

This clone has only a few counts. The gene calls are TRBV6-5 and TRBJ2-7; D not certain. The germline V gene encodes CDR1 MNHEY and CDR2 SVGAGI. Trimming removed 7 bases from V and 3 bases from J, with 10 bases in between. The CDR3 contains 12 residues. The chain's CDR3 is CASIKTLYEQYV. Written as DNA, the CDR3 is TGTGCCAGCATTAAAACCCTCTACGAGCAGTACGTC.

V gene TRBV6-1 combines with J gene TRBJ1-5; 11 bases are a match to TRBD1. CDR1 MNHNS and CDR2 SASEGT come from the germline V gene. The CDR3 spans 16 residues. V was clipped by 4 bases and J by 6 bases; unmatched bases: 8. Here the CDR3 reads CASSASGTGGLQPQHF. The CDR3 DNA is TGTGCCAGCAGTGCCTCCGGGACAGGGGGACTTCAGCCCCAGCATTTT.

This clone was counted only a few times. V is TRBV6-5 and J is TRBJ2-7; TRBD2 matches at 8 bases. J gave up 3 bases and V 4 bases, and 11 bases lay outside the gene matches. Germline assignment: CDR1 MNHEY and CDR2 SVGAGI. This CDR3 spans 16 amino acids. CDR3 protein: CASSLGFRGGYYEQYF. The CDR3 nucleotides read TGTGCCAGCAGTTTGGGATTTCGGGGGGGCTACTACGAGCAGTACTTC.

The gene calls are TRBV4-3 and TRBJ2-7; 11 bases map to TRBD2. V trimming: 4 bases; J trimming: 6 bases; junction bases outside the gene matches: 8. Germline values: CDR1 LGHNA, CDR2 YSLEER. The length of the CDR3 is 15 residues. The CDR3 region is CASSRILAGGGEQYF. CDR3 sequence (DNA): TGCGCCAGCAGCCGCATCCTAGCGGGGGGTGGCGAGCAGTACTTC.